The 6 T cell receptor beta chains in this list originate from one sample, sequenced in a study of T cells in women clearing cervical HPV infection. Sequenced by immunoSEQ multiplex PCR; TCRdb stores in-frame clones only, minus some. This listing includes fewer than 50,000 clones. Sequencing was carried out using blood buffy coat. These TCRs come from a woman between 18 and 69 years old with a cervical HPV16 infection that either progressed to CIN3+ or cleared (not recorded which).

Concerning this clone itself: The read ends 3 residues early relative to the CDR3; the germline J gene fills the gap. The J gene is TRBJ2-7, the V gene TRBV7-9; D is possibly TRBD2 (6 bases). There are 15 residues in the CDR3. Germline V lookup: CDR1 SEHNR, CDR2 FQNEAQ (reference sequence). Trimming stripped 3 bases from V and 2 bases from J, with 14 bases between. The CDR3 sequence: CASSFEPGGPYEQYF. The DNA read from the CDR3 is TGTGCCAGCAGCTTCGAGCCTGGAGGGCCCTACGAG.

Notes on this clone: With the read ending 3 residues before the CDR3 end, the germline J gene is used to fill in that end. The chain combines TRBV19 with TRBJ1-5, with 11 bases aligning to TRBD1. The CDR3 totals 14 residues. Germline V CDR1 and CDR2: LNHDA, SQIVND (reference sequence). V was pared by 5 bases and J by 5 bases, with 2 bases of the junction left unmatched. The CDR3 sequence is CASSLGQGDQPQHF. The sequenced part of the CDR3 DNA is TGTGCCAGTAGTTTGGGACAGGGGGATCAGCCC.

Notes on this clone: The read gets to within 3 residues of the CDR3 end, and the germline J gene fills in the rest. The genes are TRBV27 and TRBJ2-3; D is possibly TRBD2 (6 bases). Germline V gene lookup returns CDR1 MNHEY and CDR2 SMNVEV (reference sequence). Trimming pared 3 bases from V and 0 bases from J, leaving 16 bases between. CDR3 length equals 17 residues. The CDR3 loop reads CASSFSMRGLSTDTQYF. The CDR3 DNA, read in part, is TGTGCCAGCAGTTTCAGTATGCGGGGCCTCAGCACAGATACG.

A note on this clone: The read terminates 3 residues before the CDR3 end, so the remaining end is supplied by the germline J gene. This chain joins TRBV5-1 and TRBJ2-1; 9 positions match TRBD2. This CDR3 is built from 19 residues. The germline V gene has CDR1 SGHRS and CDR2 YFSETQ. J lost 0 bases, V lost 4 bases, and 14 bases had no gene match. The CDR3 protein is CASSPFGALAGISYNEQFF. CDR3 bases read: TGCGCCAGCAGCCCATTTGGGGCCCTAGCGGGGATCTCCTACAATGAG.

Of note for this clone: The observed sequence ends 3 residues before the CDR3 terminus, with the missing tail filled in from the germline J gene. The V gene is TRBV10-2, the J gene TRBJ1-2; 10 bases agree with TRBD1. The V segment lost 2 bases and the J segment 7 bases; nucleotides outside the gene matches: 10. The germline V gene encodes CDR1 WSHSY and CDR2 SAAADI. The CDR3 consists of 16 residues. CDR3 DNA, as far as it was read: TGCGCCAGCAGTGAGGTGGGACAGGGGCTTACTCGTGGC. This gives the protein CASSEVGQGLTRG. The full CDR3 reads CASSEVGQGLTRGYTF.

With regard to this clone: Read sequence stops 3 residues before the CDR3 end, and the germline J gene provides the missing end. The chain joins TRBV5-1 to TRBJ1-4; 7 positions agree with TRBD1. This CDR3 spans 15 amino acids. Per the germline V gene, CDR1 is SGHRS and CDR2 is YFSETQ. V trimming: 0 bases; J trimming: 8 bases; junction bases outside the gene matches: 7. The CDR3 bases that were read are TGCGCCAGCAGCTTGGCCGGCCAGGGGGTGGAAAAA. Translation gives CASSLAGQGVEK. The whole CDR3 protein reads CASSLAGQGVEKLFF.